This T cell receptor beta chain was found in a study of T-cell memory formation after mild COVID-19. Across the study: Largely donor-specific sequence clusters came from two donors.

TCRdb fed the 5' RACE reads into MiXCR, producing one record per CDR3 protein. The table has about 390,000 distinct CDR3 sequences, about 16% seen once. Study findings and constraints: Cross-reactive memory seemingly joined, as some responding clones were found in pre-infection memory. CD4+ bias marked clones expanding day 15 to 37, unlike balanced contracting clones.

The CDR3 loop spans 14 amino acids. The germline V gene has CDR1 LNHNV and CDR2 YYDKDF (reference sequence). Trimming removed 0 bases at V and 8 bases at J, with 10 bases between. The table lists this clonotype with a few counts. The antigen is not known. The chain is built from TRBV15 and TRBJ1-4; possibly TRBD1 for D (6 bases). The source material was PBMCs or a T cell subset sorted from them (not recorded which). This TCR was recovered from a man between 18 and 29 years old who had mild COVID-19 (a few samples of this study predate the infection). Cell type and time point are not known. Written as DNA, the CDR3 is TGTGCCACCAGCAGAGATCGGGGGCAGGAAAAACTGTTTTTT. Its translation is CATSRDRGQEKLFF. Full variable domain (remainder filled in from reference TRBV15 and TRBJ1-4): DAMVIQNPRYQVTQFGKPVTLSCSQTLNHNVMYWYQQKSSQAPKLLFHYYDKDFNNEADTPDNFQSRRPNTSFCFLDIRSPGLGDTAMYLCATSRDRGQEKLFFGSGTQLSVL.